A single sample gave rise to the 11 T cell receptor beta chains below, sequenced in a study of T-cell memory formation after mild COVID-19. TCRdb independently ran MiXCR on the 5' RACE reads; one entry per CDR3 protein. The table includes roughly 130,000 distinct CDR3 sequences, 16% detected once. The sequenced sample consisted of PBMCs or a T cell subset sorted from them (not recorded which). These receptors were obtained from an adult woman who had mild COVID-19 (a few samples of this study predate the infection). Cell type and time point are not known.

This chain connects TRBV27 to TRBJ2-5; D unclear. CDR1 is MNHEY and CDR2 is SMNVEV in the germline V gene (reference sequence). Trimming left V 5 bases short and J 1 base short, with 11 bases between. CDR3 length: 14 amino acids. The CDR3: CASSPAESQETQYF. CDR3 DNA: TGTGCCAGCAGTCCCGCCGAGTCCCAAGAGACCCAGTACTTC.

The rearrangement links TRBV10-3 to TRBJ2-3; possible D gene TRBD1, 6 bases. This CDR3 comprises 16 residues. V dropped 0 bases and J dropped 2 bases, with 12 bases sitting between them. From germline, CDR1 is ENHRY and CDR2 SYGVKD. Written as DNA, the CDR3 is TGTGCCATCAGTGAGTCTAGTGACAGGTACACAGATACGCAGTATTTT. Residues: CAISESSDRYTDTQYF.

V and J are TRBV10-3 and TRBJ2-5; D is undetermined. The CDR3 covers 13 residues. From germline, CDR1 is ENHRY and CDR2 SYGVKD. Trimming removed 2 bases at V and 5 bases at J, with 9 bases between. Written as DNA, the CDR3 is TGTGCCATCAGTGAGGACTCCGGGGAGACCCAGTACTTC. It codes for CAISEDSGETQYF.

This clonotype was recorded once. This chain links TRBV7-2 with TRBJ2-7, with 11 bases that match TRBD2. The CDR3 extends over 14 amino acids. Germline V gene data show CDR1 as SGHTA and CDR2 as FQGNSA. The ends lost 6 bases at V and 4 bases at J; junction bases unmatched: 5. The CDR3: CASRGTSGNYEQYF. The CDR3 DNA is TGTGCCAGCAGAGGGACTAGCGGAAATTACGAGCAGTACTTC.

This clonotype was counted only a few times. The chain carries TRBV27 and TRBJ2-1, with 11 bases matching TRBD2. The CDR3 spans 16 residues. The V gene end was trimmed by 7 bases and the J gene end by 9 bases; junction bases not matched to a gene: 14. The germline V gene encodes CDR1 MNHEY and CDR2 SMNVEV (reference sequence). CDR3 in DNA: TGTGCCAGCAAACAGCTCCTAGCGGGAGGTTTCAGTGAGCAGTTCTTC. It encodes CASKQLLAGGFSEQFF.

The chain has TRBV12-3 or TRBV12-4 and TRBJ2-7; tentative D call: TRBD2 (7 bases). The CDR3 has 14 amino acids. Trimming cost V 3 bases and J 3 bases, with 12 bases left between them. CDR3 residues: CASSFRGANYEQYF. For the CDR3, the DNA is TGTGCCAGCAGTTTTCGGGGGGCAAACTACGAGCAGTACTTC.

This clonotype was seen a few times. This chain connects TRBV3-1 to TRBJ2-5, with TRBD2 as a possible D gene (5 bases). The germline CDR1 and CDR2 sequences are LGHDT and YNNKEL (reference sequence). This CDR3 has 12 residues. V dropped 7 bases and J dropped 7 bases, with 13 bases sitting between them. The DNA of the CDR3 is TGTGCCAGCATGGGCGGCCGGGGGACCCAGTACTTC. Protein sequence: CASMGGRGTQYF.

The V call is TRBV24-1, the J call TRBJ2-1; 9 nucleotides align to TRBD2. The ends lost 1 base at V and 1 base at J; junction bases unmatched: 7. Germline V CDR1 and CDR2: KGHDR, SFDVKD. The CDR3 covers 18 residues. DNA of the CDR3: TGTGCCACCAGTGATTTCTCGCGGGAGGGCAAGTCCTACAATGAGCAGTTCTTC. Translated: CATSDFSREGKSYNEQFF.

This clonotype was seen a few times. The chain recombines TRBV12-3 or TRBV12-4 with TRBJ1-5; 7 bases are shared with TRBD1. V shed 5 bases, J shed 5 bases, and the junction held 6 bases outside the gene matches. The CDR3 loop spans 14 amino acids. This chain's CDR3 is CASSRGTDYQPQHF. DNA of the CDR3: TGTGCCAGCAGTCGAGGGACAGACTATCAGCCCCAGCATTTT.

This clonotype was found a few times. This rearrangement joins TRBV30 to TRBJ2-1; 8 positions match TRBD2. Germline trimming cut 4 bases from V and 7 bases from J; bases unmatched to any gene: 9. The CDR3 covers 14 residues. Germline V gene data show CDR1 as GTSNPN and CDR2 as SVGIG (reference sequence). The CDR3 bases are TGTGCCTGGAAACGAAGCGGGAGTATAAATGAGCAGTTCTTC. Translating gives CAWKRSGSINEQFF.

CDR3 bases: TGCGCCAGCAGCGCGGGACAGCTAAACACTGAAGCTTTCTTT. This gives the protein CASSAGQLNTEAFF. The chain joins TRBV5-1 to TRBJ1-1; 7 nucleotides line up with TRBD1. Germline V gene sequence: CDR1 SGHRS, CDR2 YFSETQ. V trimming: 4 bases; J trimming: 2 bases; junction bases outside the gene matches: 5. CDR3 length equals 14 residues.